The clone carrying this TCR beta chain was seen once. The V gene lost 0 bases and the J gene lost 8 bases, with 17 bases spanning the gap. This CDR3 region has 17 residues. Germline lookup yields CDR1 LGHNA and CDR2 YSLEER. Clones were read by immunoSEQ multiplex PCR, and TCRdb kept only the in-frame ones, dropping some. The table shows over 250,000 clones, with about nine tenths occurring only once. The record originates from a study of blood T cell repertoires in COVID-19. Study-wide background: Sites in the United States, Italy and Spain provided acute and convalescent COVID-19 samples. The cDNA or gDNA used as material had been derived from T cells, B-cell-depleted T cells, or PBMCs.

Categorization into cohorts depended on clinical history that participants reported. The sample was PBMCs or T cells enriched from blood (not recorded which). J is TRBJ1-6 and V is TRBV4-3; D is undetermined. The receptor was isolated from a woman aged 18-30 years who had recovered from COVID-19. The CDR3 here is CASSQDSVHAGYSPLHF. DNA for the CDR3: TGCGCCAGCAGCCAAGATAGCGTCCATGCGGGGTATTCACCCCTCCACTTT.